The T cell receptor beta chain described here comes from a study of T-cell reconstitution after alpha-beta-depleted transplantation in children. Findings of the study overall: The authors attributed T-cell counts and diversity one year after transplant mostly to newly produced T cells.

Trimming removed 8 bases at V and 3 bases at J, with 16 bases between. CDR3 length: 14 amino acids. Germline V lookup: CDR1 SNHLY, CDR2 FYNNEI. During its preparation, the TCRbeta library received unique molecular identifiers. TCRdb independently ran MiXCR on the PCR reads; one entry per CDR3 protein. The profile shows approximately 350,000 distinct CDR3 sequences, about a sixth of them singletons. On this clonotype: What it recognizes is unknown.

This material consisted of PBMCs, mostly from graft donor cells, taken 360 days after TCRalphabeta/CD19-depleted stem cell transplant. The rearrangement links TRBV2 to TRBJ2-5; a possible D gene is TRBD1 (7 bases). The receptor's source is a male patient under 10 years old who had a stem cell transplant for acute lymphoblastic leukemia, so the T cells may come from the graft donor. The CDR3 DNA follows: TGTGCCAGCCCCCGAGGAGGGACAGAAGAGACCCAGTACTTC. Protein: CASPRGGTEETQYF. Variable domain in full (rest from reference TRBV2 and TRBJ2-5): EPEVTQTPSHQVTQMGQEVILRCVPISNHLYFYWYRQILGQKVEFLVSFYNNEISEKSEIFDDQFSVERPDGSNFTLKIRSTKLEDSAMYFCASPRGGTEETQYFGPGTRLLVL.